This T cell receptor (beta chain) was identified in a study of T cells in Graves' hyperthyroidism and ophthalmopathy. Broader study findings: Prediction of ophthalmopathy progression came a median around 6 months pre-onset.

CDR3 size: 15 residues. The germline V and J ends were trimmed by 3 bases and 1 base, with 14 bases remaining between them. Looked up from germline, CDR1 is GTSNPN and CDR2 is SVGIG (reference sequence). Concerning this clonotype: Its antigen is still unknown.

RNA transcripts were the template for amplifying TCR beta CDR3 regions. Using the HTBI primer set, a first-round RT-PCR was run on the TCR CDR3. MiXCR was run by TCRdb on the multiplex PCR reads, yielding one entry per CDR3 protein. Here the sample spans around 340,000 distinct CDR3 sequences, 15% to 20% being singletons. Lactation, pregnancy, other autoimmune disease or uncontrolled infection excluded patients. The PBMCs were taken from 10 ml of fresh peripheral blood. The source is a woman aged 50 to 60 with Graves' hyperthyroidism. Sequenced input: blood. The chain recombines TRBV30 with TRBJ2-3, with D possibly TRBD2 on 6 matching bases. The CDR3 sequence: CAWRAGGLRTDTQYF. For the CDR3, the DNA is TGTGCCTGGAGAGCCGGGGGACTCCGCACAGATACGCAGTATTTT.